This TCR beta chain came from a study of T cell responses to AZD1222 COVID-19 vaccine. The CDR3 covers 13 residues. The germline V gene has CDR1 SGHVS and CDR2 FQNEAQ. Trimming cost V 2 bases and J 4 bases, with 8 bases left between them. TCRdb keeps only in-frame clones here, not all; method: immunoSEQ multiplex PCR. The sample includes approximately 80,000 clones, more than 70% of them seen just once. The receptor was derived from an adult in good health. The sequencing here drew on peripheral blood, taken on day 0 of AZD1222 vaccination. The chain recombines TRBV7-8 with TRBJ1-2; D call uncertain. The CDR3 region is CASSLTGFYGYTF. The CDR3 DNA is TGTGCCAGCAGCTTAACGGGGTTCTATGGCTACACCTTC.